The sequence of this TCR beta chain was determined in a study of tumor-infiltrating lymphocytes in primary liver carcinoma. For the study at large: The cohort included men and women aged 30 to 69 years. Sequencing of the samples generated roughly 3.5 to 7.13 million productive TCRbeta reads, with similar yields across tissue types.

Remarks on this clonotype: Its target is unknown.

Starting material for RNA and DNA co-extraction consisted of roughly 19-34 mg of unsorted bulk tissue. No treatment had been given to the patients, who were chronically infected with HBV. General study findings and limits: Tumor tissue displayed a significantly greater top-250-clone fraction than blood (p = 0.039).

The investigators made TCR beta cDNA from about 500 ng total RNA, using a constant-region primer. ARM-PCR, slightly modified, supplied the TCR beta libraries through three nested multiplex PCR rounds. MiXCR was run by TCRdb on the multiplex PCR reads, yielding one entry per CDR3 protein. The sample lists around 79,000 distinct CDR3 sequences, approximately 62% occurring once. Specimen: tumor-adjacent normal liver tissue. The clonotype originates from a man aged 35 to 55 with primary liver carcinoma and hepatitis B virus infection.

CDR3 loop: CASAGQAISNQPQHF. The CDR3 DNA reads as TGTGCCAGCGCGGGGCAGGCGATTAGCAATCAGCCCCAGCATTTT. The chain links TRBV2 to TRBJ1-5, with D possibly matching TRBD1 (5 bases). This CDR3 has 15 amino acids. CDR1 SNHLY and CDR2 FYNNEI come from the germline V gene. The V end was cut by 8 bases, the J end by 0 bases, with 14 bases between.